This TCR beta chain was captured by sequencing in a study of T-cell reconstitution after alpha-beta-depleted transplantation in children. Study results and limitations: Certain patients had high TCRbeta diversity at day 60, and it came from recipient T cells and thymic progenitors that survived. T-cell counts and diversity at one year following transplant were attributed mainly to newly produced T cells. About two months after transplant, alpha-beta T cells reportedly came from several hundred expanded graft clones.

Concerning this clonotype: Its cognate antigen is unknown.

Losses at the gene ends were 6 bases for V and 0 bases for J; bases not matched to a gene: 11. The CDR3 spans 18 residues. From germline, CDR1 is SGHAT and CDR2 FQNNGV. Unique molecular identifiers were used to barcode this TCRbeta library. TCRdb re-called the PCR reads through MiXCR, storing one row per CDR3 protein. Counted here are more than 400,000 distinct CDR3 sequences, roughly 10% occurring once; the ten biggest clones make up around 15%. This TCR was recovered from a female patient aged 2-10 years who had a stem cell transplant for aplastic anemia, so the T cells may come from the graft donor. The sequenced sample was PBMCs, mostly from graft donor cells, obtained 180 days after TCRalphabeta/CD19-depleted stem cell transplant. The chain recombines TRBV11-2 with TRBJ2-2; TRBD1 aligns across 9 bases. This CDR3 reads CASRISRTGAPNTGELFF. In DNA form, the CDR3 reads TGTGCCAGCAGGATCTCGAGGACAGGGGCTCCGAACACCGGGGAGCTGTTTTTT.